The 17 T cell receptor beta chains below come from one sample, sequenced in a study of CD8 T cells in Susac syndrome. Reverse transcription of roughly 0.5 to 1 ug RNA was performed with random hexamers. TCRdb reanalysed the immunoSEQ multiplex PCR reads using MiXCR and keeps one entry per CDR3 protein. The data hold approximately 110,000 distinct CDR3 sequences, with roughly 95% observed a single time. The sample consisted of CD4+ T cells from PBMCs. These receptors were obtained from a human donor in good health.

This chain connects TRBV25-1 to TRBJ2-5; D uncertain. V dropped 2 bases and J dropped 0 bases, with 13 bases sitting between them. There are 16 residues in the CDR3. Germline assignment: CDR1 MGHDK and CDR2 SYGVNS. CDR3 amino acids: CASSERSSWYQETQYF. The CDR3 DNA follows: TGTGCCAGCAGTGAACGATCAAGTTGGTACCAAGAGACCCAGTACTTC.

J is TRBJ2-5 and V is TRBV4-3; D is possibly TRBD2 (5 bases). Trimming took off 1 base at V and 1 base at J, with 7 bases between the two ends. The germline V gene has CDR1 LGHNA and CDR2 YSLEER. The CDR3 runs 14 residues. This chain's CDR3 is CASSQVRGQETQYF. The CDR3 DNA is TGCGCCAGCAGCCAAGTCCGGGGCCAAGAGACCCAGTACTTC.

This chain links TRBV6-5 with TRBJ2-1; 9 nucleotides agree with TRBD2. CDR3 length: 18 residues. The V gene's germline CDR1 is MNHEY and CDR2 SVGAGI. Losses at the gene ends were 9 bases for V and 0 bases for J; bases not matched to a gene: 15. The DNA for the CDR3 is TGTGCCAGTGGTTACAAGGCTAGCGGGAAGAGCTCCTACAATGAGCAGTTCTTC. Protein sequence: CASGYKASGKSSYNEQFF.

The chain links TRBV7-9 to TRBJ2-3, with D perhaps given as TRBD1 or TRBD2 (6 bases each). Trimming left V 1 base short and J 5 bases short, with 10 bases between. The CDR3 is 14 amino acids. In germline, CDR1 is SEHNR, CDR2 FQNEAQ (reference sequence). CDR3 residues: CASSLGGGGDTQYF. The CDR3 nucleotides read TGTGCCAGCAGCTTAGGAGGGGGAGGAGATACGCAGTATTTT.

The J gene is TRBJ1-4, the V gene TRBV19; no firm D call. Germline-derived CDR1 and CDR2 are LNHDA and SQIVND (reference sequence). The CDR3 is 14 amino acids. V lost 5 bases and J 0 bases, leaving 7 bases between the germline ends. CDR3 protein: CASSPIATNEKLFF. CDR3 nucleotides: TGTGCCAGTAGTCCAATCGCAACTAATGAAAAACTGTTTTTT. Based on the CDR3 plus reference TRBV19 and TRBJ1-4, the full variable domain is DGGITQSPKYLFRKEGQNVTLSCEQNLNHDAMYWYRQDPGQGLRLIYYSQIVNDFQKGDIAEGYSVSREKKESFPLTVTSAQKNPTAFYLCASSPIATNEKLFFGSGTQLSVL.

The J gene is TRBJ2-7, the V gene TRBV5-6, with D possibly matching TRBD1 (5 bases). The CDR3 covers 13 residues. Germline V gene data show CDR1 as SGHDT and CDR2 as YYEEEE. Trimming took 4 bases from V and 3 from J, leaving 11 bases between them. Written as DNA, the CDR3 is TGTGCCAGCAGCGGGGCGTTGGGCTACGAGCAGTACTTC. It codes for CASSGALGYEQYF.

CDR3 in DNA: TGCAGTGCTAGATCCCTACGGACATTGAACACTGAAGCTTTCTTT. Protein: CSARSLRTLNTEAFF. This sequence joins TRBV20-1 and TRBJ1-1; perhaps TRBD1 as D (5 bases). Deletions cut 2 bases from V and 0 bases from J, with 13 bases between. The CDR3 consists of 15 residues. Germline V gene sequence: CDR1 DFQATT, CDR2 SNEGSKA (reference sequence).

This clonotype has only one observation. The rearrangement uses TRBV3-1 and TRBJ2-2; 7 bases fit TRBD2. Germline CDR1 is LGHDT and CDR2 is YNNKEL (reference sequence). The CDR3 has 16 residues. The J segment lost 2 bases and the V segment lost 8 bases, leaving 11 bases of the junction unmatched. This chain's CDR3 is CASGFGGGSNTGELFF. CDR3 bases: TGTGCCAGCGGTTTTGGTGGCGGGAGTAACACCGGGGAGCTGTTTTTT.

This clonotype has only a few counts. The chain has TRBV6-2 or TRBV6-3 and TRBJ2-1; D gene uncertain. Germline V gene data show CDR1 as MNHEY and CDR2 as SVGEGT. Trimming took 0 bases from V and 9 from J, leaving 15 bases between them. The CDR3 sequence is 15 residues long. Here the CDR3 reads CASSYSWSLASEQFF. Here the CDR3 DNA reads TGTGCCAGCAGTTACTCCTGGTCTCTTGCCAGTGAGCAGTTCTTC.

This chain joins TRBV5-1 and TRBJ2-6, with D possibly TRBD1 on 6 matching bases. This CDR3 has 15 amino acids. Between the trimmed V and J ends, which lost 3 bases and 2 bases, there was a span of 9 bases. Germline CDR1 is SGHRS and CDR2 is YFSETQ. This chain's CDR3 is CASSSGTPGANVLTF. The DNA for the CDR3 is TGCGCCAGCAGCTCCGGGACACCTGGGGCCAACGTCCTGACTTTC.

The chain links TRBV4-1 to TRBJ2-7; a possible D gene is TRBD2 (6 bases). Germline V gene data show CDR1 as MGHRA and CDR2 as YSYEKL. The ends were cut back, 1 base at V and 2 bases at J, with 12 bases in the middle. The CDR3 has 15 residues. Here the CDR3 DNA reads TGCGCCAGCAGCCAAGTTATTAGCGGAACCTACGAGCAGTACTTC. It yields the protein CASSQVISGTYEQYF.

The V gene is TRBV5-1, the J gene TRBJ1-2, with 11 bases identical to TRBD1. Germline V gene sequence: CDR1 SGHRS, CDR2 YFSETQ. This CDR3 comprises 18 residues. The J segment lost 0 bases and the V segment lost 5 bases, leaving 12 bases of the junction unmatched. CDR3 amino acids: CASRHTPGQGVTNYGYTF. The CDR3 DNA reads TGCGCCAGCAGACATACCCCGGGACAGGGGGTGACTAACTATGGCTACACCTTC.

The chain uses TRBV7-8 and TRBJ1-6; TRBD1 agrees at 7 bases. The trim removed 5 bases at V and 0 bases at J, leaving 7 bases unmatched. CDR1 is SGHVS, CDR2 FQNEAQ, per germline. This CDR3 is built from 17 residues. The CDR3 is CASSPGQSFSYNSPLHF. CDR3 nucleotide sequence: TGTGCCAGCAGCCCGGGACAGAGCTTCTCCTATAATTCACCCCTCCACTTT.

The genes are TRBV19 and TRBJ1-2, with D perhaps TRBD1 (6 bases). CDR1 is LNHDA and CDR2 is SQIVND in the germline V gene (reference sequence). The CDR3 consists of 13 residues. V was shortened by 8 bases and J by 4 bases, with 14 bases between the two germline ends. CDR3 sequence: CASLDRTSYGYTF. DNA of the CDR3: TGTGCCAGTCTAGACAGGACCTCCTATGGCTACACCTTC. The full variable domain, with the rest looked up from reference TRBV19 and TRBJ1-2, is DGGITQSPKYLFRKEGQNVTLSCEQNLNHDAMYWYRQDPGQGLRLIYYSQIVNDFQKGDIAEGYSVSREKKESFPLTVTSAQKNPTAFYLCASLDRTSYGYTFGSGTRLTVV.

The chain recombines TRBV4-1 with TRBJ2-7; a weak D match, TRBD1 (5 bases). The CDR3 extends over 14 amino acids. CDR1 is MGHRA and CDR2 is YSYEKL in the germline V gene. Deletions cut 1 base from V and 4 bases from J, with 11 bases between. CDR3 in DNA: TGCGCCAGCAGCCAAGGGAGCCAGGGTTACGAGCAGTACTTC. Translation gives CASSQGSQGYEQYF.

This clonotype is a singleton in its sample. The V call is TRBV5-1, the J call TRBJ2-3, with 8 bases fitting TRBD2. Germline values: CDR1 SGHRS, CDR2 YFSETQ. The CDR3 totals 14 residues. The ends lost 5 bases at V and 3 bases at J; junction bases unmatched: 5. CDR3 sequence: CASRGGLETDTQYF. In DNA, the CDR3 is TGCGCCAGCAGGGGGGGACTAGAGACAGATACGCAGTATTTT.

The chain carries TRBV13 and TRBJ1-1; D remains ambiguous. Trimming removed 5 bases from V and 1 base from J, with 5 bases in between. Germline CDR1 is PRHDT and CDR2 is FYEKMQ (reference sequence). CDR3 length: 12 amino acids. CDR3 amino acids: CASSPKNTEAFF. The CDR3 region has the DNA TGTGCCAGCAGCCCAAAGAACACTGAAGCTTTCTTT.